A selection of T cell receptor beta chains follows, all from one sample in a study of T cell responses to AZD1222 COVID-19 vaccine. Method: immunoSEQ multiplex PCR; TCRdb's copy keeps in-frame clones and lacks some. Among around 99,000 clones listed, roughly 87% were seen once. The sample in question was peripheral blood, obtained on day 0 of AZD1222 vaccination. The receptors were sampled from an adult in good health. Each CDR3 is given with its conserved first and last residue. Fields, in order: clone size, D gene, V gene, J gene, CDR3 DNA, CDR3 protein. A D gene is named only where the DNA matches it firmly. Not all rows give a size; the values are once, few, many and, for expanded clones, a class.

abundance: .; d_gene: TRBD1; v_gene: TRBV29-1; j_gene: TRBJ1-2; CDR3nt: TGCAGCGTCGAATCCCGGGGGACAGGCCTCTCCTTC; CDR3aa: CSVESRGTGLSF
abundance: once; d_gene: TRBD1; v_gene: TRBV11-3; j_gene: TRBJ2-2; CDR3nt: TGTGCCAGCAGCTTTAGGACAGGGCAAAACACCGGGGAGCTGTTTTTT; CDR3aa: CASSFRTGQNTGELFF
abundance: few; d_gene: .; v_gene: TRBV6-5; j_gene: TRBJ1-6; CDR3nt: TGTGCCAGCAGTCAGGGAAATTCACCCCTCCACTTT; CDR3aa: CASSQGNSPLHF
abundance: .; d_gene: TRBD1; v_gene: TRBV7-2; j_gene: TRBJ1-3; CDR3nt: TGTGCCAGCAGCCCCGACAGGGTCTCTGGAAACACCATATATTTT; CDR3aa: CASSPDRVSGNTIYF
abundance: .; d_gene: .; v_gene: TRBV14; j_gene: TRBJ1-1; CDR3nt: TGTGCCAGCAGCCAAGAGTACCCCATTGAAGCTTTCTTT; CDR3aa: CASSQEYPIEAFF
abundance: .; d_gene: TRBD2; v_gene: TRBV5-4; j_gene: TRBJ2-2; CDR3nt: TGTGCCAGCAGCTTGGGAGGACTAGCGGGGAACACCGGGGAGCTGTTTTTT; CDR3aa: CASSLGGLAGNTGELFF
abundance: once; d_gene: .; v_gene: TRBV7-9; j_gene: TRBJ1-3; CDR3nt: TGTGCCAGCAGCCCGCCCGACGACAGCTCTGGAAACACCATATATTTT; CDR3aa: CASSPPDDSSGNTIYF
abundance: .; d_gene: .; v_gene: TRBV4-3; j_gene: TRBJ2-1; CDR3nt: TGCGCCAGCAGCCTTACATCCAGTTCCGGGACCGACTACAATGAGCAGTTCTTC; CDR3aa: CASSLTSSSGTDYNEQFF
abundance: .; d_gene: .; v_gene: TRBV27; j_gene: TRBJ1-6; CDR3nt: TGTGCCAGCAAGATTGCAGGGACCTATAATTCACCCCTCCACTTT; CDR3aa: CASKIAGTYNSPLHF
abundance: .; d_gene: TRBD1; v_gene: TRBV18; j_gene: TRBJ2-1; CDR3nt: TGTGCCAGCTCACCACGGCCCGGGACAGACATCTACAATGAGCAGTTCTTC; CDR3aa: CASSPRPGTDIYNEQFF
abundance: .; d_gene: TRBD2; v_gene: TRBV7-2; j_gene: TRBJ2-7; CDR3nt: TGTGCCAGCAGCCAGCGGGGGGGATACGAGCAGTACTTC; CDR3aa: CASSQRGGYEQYF
abundance: .; d_gene: TRBD1; v_gene: TRBV27; j_gene: TRBJ1-2; CDR3nt: TGTGCCAGCAGTACCAAGACAGGGACAATCTATGGCTACACCTTC; CDR3aa: CASSTKTGTIYGYTF
abundance: .; d_gene: .; v_gene: TRBV18; j_gene: TRBJ1-1; CDR3nt: TGTGCCAGCTCACCAGGGTCAGGGGAGGGCTTCCGCGGAGCTTTCTTT; CDR3aa: CASSPGSGEGFRGAFF
abundance: few; d_gene: .; v_gene: TRBV2; j_gene: TRBJ1-2; CDR3nt: TGTGCCAGCAGGGAGGTCGGGGGCTATGGCTACACCTTC; CDR3aa: CASREVGGYGYTF
abundance: .; d_gene: TRBD1; v_gene: TRBV15; j_gene: TRBJ2-4; CDR3nt: TGTGCCACCAGCAGAGATAAGGGACAGGGAAGTCCCCTTAGAGCCAAAAACATTCAGTACTTC; CDR3aa: CATSRDKGQGSPLRAKNIQYF
abundance: .; d_gene: .; v_gene: TRBV5-6; j_gene: TRBJ2-7; CDR3nt: TGTGCCAGCAGCTCACGGAAGGGGCGCTCCTACGAGCAGTACTTC; CDR3aa: CASSSRKGRSYEQYF
abundance: .; d_gene: .; v_gene: TRBV7-2; j_gene: TRBJ1-6; CDR3nt: TGTGCCAGCAGCTTAGTCGGGGCGCAGAATTCACCCCTCCACTTT; CDR3aa: CASSLVGAQNSPLHF
abundance: .; d_gene: .; v_gene: TRBV6-5; j_gene: TRBJ2-7; CDR3nt: TGTGCCAGCAGTCCCGGAACCTACGAGCAGTACTTC; CDR3aa: CASSPGTYEQYF
abundance: .; d_gene: TRBD2; v_gene: TRBV6-4; j_gene: TRBJ2-3; CDR3nt: TGTGCCAGCAGCGCTCGAACTAGCGGGATTGATACGCAGTATTTT; CDR3aa: CASSARTSGIDTQYF
abundance: .; d_gene: TRBD2; v_gene: TRBV7-9; j_gene: TRBJ2-1; CDR3nt: TGTGCCAGCAGCTTAGAAGCGGGGGTTGAGCAGTTCTTC; CDR3aa: CASSLEAGVEQFF
abundance: .; d_gene: .; v_gene: TRBV7-2; j_gene: TRBJ1-4; CDR3nt: TGTGCCAGCAGCTCGGCGGCTGCTGAAAAACTGTTTTTT; CDR3aa: CASSSAAAEKLFF
abundance: .; d_gene: .; v_gene: TRBV6-5; j_gene: TRBJ1-6; CDR3nt: TGTGCCAGCAAGACGGTCTATAATTCACCCCTCCACTTT; CDR3aa: CASKTVYNSPLHF
abundance: .; d_gene: .; v_gene: TRBV12-3/TRBV12-4; j_gene: TRBJ1-5; CDR3nt: TGTGCCAGCAGTACTGGACCCCCTCAGCCCCAGCATTTT; CDR3aa: CASSTGPPQPQHF
abundance: .; d_gene: TRBD1; v_gene: TRBV28; j_gene: TRBJ1-5; CDR3nt: TGTGCCAGCAGAGCCGGGACAGCTAAGTATCAGCCCCAGCATTTT; CDR3aa: CASRAGTAKYQPQHF
abundance: few; d_gene: TRBD1; v_gene: TRBV6-2/TRBV6-3; j_gene: TRBJ1-2; CDR3nt: TGTGCCAGCAGTTTGAGTCCCAGGGGGCGCGACTATGGCTACACCTTC; CDR3aa: CASSLSPRGRDYGYTF
abundance: .; d_gene: .; v_gene: TRBV5-1; j_gene: TRBJ1-2; CDR3nt: TGCGCCAGCAGCTTGGGGGGGCGCAATGATGGCTACACCTTC; CDR3aa: CASSLGGRNDGYTF
abundance: few; d_gene: .; v_gene: TRBV7-2; j_gene: TRBJ1-4; CDR3nt: TGTGCCAGCAGCTTAGGGGCCTCCGAGGCTAATGAAAAACTGTTTTTT; CDR3aa: CASSLGASEANEKLFF
abundance: .; d_gene: TRBD1; v_gene: TRBV28; j_gene: TRBJ1-2; CDR3nt: TGTGCCAGCAGCCCTCGGACAGGGGGTAACTATGGCTACACCTTC; CDR3aa: CASSPRTGGNYGYTF
abundance: .; d_gene: .; v_gene: TRBV30; j_gene: TRBJ2-7; CDR3nt: TGTGCCTGGAGTACGGGGGCTCACGAGCAGTACTTC; CDR3aa: CAWSTGAHEQYF
abundance: .; d_gene: .; v_gene: TRBV25-1; j_gene: TRBJ1-3; CDR3nt: TGTGCCGTAGGGCGGGGAAACACCATATATTTT; CDR3aa: CAVGRGNTIYF
abundance: .; d_gene: .; v_gene: TRBV18; j_gene: TRBJ1-3; CDR3nt: TGTGCCAGCTCACCGGGGACACATAACACCATATATTTT; CDR3aa: CASSPGTHNTIYF
abundance: few; d_gene: .; v_gene: TRBV3-1/TRBV3-2; j_gene: TRBJ1-5; CDR3nt: TGTGCCAGCACCCCCCGTCGGGGGCCTAATCAGCCCCAGCATTTT; CDR3aa: CASTPRRGPNQPQHF
abundance: .; d_gene: TRBD1; v_gene: TRBV7-2; j_gene: TRBJ1-2; CDR3nt: TGTGCCAGCAGCACGACAGGGTTCTACACCTTC; CDR3aa: CASSTTGFYTF
abundance: once; d_gene: TRBD2; v_gene: TRBV9; j_gene: TRBJ2-4; CDR3nt: TGTGCCAGCAGCGTCCTAGGGACGGGGGGAAACATTCAGTACTTC; CDR3aa: CASSVLGTGGNIQYF
abundance: once; d_gene: .; v_gene: TRBV21-1; j_gene: TRBJ2-3; CDR3nt: TGTGCCAGCAGCATTCTAGCGGGGAACCCAGATACGCAGTATTTT; CDR3aa: CASSILAGNPDTQYF
abundance: .; d_gene: .; v_gene: TRBV7-9; j_gene: TRBJ2-1; CDR3nt: TGTGCCAGCAGCTTCAGCGAGAGTTCCTACAATGAGCAGTTCTTC; CDR3aa: CASSFSESSYNEQFF
abundance: .; d_gene: .; v_gene: TRBV18; j_gene: TRBJ1-1; CDR3nt: TGTGCCAGCTCACCACCGTTGGGGCGGAACACTGAAGCTTTCTTT; CDR3aa: CASSPPLGRNTEAFF
abundance: many; d_gene: .; v_gene: TRBV5-6; j_gene: TRBJ2-2; CDR3nt: TGTGCCAGCAGCTCCCCTGTGGATGGAATAAACACCGGGGAGCTGTTTTTT; CDR3aa: CASSSPVDGINTGELFF
abundance: .; d_gene: TRBD2; v_gene: TRBV27; j_gene: TRBJ2-1; CDR3nt: TGTGCCAGCAGTTTAGGACTAGCGGACTACAATGAGCAGTTCTTC; CDR3aa: CASSLGLADYNEQFF
abundance: .; d_gene: .; v_gene: TRBV7-2; j_gene: TRBJ1-4; CDR3nt: TGTGCCAGCAGCTTAGAGGAAGTCCGGAGGGAAAAACTGTTTTTT; CDR3aa: CASSLEEVRREKLFF
abundance: .; d_gene: .; v_gene: TRBV6-5; j_gene: TRBJ2-5; CDR3nt: TGTGCCAGCAGTCCCGGGACTGTGGAGACCCAGTACTTC; CDR3aa: CASSPGTVETQYF